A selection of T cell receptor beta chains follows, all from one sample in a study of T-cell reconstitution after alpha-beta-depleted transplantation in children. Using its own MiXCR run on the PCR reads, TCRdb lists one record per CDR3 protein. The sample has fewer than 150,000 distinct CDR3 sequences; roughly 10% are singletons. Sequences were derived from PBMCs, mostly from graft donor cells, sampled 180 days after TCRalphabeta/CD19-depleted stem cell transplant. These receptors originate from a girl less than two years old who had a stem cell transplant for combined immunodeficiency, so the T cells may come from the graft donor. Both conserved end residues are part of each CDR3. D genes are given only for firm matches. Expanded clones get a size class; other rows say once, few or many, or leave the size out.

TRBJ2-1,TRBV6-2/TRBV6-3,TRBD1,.,TGTGCCAGCAGTTACAGGGACAGCCCTATCTCCTACAATGAGCAGTTCTTC,CASSYRDSPISYNEQFF
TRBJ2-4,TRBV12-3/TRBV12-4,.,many,TGTGCCAGTAACCGGGATGGGACAAACATTCAGTACTTC,CASNRDGTNIQYF
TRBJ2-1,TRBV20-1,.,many,TGCAGTGCTAGTGGGCGGTCCTACAATGAGCAGTTCTTC,CSASGRSYNEQFF
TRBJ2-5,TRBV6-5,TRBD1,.,TGTGCCAGCAGTTACTTACAGGGGGCGGCGGAGACCCAGTACTTC,CASSYLQGAAETQYF
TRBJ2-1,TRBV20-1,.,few,TGCAGTGCTCCGCCTCAGGGGGGAGAGCAGTTCTTC,CSAPPQGGEQFF
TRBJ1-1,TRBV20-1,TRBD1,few,TGCAGTGCCTTTGGACAGGGTGAAGCTTTCTTT,CSAFGQGEAFF
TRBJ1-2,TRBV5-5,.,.,TGTGCCAGCAGCTTGATCCGATTGCCTAACTATGGCTACACCTTC,CASSLIRLPNYGYTF
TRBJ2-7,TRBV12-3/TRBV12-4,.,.,TGTGCCAGCAGTTGGGGCACCGGCTACGAGCAGTACTTC,CASSWGTGYEQYF
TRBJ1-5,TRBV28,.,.,TGTGCCAGCAGTTTAGGGGTACGTCAGCCCCAGCATTTT,CASSLGVRQPQHF
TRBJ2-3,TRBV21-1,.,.,TGTGCCAGCAGCACTTCCGGGACAAGAAAAACAGATACGCAGTATTTT,CASSTSGTRKTDTQYF
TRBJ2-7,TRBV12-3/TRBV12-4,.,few,TGTGCCAGCAAGAGTAGGATGGACGAGCAGTACTTC,CASKSRMDEQYF
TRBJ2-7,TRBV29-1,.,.,TGCAGCGTATCTACTTCTGGCACCGACGAGCAGTACTTC,CSVSTSGTDEQYF
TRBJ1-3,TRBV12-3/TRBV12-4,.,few,TGTGCCAGCAGTTTGAAGGGGTTAAGCTCTGGAAACACCATATATTTT,CASSLKGLSSGNTIYF
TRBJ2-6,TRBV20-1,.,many,TGCAGTGCTCAACAACATCCTGGGGCCAACGTCCTGACTTTC,CSAQQHPGANVLTF
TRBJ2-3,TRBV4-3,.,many,TGCGCCAGCAGCCAAGAGGGAGAACCTAGCACAGATACGCAGTATTTT,CASSQEGEPSTDTQYF
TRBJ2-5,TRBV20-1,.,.,TGCAGTGCCCGGACCGACCAGGAGACCCAGTACTTC,CSARTDQETQYF
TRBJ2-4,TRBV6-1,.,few,TGTGCCAGCACGGACAGGAGGGGAACCAAAAACATTCAGTACTTC,CASTDRRGTKNIQYF
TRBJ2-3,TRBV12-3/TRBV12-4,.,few,TGTGCCAGCAGTTTCGGGCTAGCGCGCACAGATACGCAGTATTTT,CASSFGLARTDTQYF
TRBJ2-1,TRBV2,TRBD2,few,TGTGCCAGCAGTGAAGGGTATGGACTAGCGGGAGGAAGAGGGTTCTTC,CASSEGYGLAGGRGFF
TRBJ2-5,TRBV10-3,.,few,TGTGCCATCAGTGTCCGGGACGAAGAGACCCAGTACTTC,CAISVRDEETQYF
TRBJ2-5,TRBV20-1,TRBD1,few,TGCAGTGCTCTCGGACAGGGCCAAGAGACCCAGTACTTC,CSALGQGQETQYF
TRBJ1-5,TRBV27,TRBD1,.,TGTGCCAGCAGTCCAAACCCCGGGACAGGGGACAATCAGCCCCAGCATTTT,CASSPNPGTGDNQPQHF
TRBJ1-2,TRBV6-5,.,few,TGTGCCAGCAGTTACCTACCGGGGAGGGCCTATGGCTACACCTTC,CASSYLPGRAYGYTF
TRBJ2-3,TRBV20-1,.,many,TGCAGTGCTAGTCAAGGAGGATACACAGATACGCAGTATTTT,CSASQGGYTDTQYF
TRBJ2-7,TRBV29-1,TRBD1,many,TGCAGCGTCTCCGGGACAGCTTCCTACGAGCAGTACTTC,CSVSGTASYEQYF
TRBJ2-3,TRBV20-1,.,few,TGCAGTGCTAACGACCGGGGGGCGTATACAGATACGCAGTATTTT,CSANDRGAYTDTQYF
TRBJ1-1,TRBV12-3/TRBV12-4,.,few,TGTGCCAGCAGTTTTAATCTCTTGACTGAAGCTTTCTTT,CASSFNLLTEAFF
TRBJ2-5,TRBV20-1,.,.,TGCAGTGCTATCCGGACAGCACAAGAGACCCAGTACTTC,CSAIRTAQETQYF
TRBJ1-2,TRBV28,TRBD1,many,TGTGCCAGCAGTTTAGGACAGGGAAGGGGCTACACCTTC,CASSLGQGRGYTF
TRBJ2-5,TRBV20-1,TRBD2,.,TGCAGTTCCCTAGCGGATGGAGAGACCCAGTACTTC,CSSLADGETQYF
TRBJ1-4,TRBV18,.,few,TGTGCCAGCTCACCATTACCGGGGGAAAAACTGTTTTTT,CASSPLPGEKLFF
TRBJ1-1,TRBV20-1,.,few,TGCAGTGCTCTTCAGGGGAACACTGAAGCTTTCTTT,CSALQGNTEAFF
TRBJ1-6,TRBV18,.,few,TGTGCCAGCTCATTACAGGATAATTCACCCCTCCACTTT,CASSLQDNSPLHF
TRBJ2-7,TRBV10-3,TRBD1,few,TGTGCCATCAGTGAGTCGGACAGGGGGGGCTACGAGCAGTACTTC,CAISESDRGGYEQYF
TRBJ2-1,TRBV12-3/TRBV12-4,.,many,TGTGCCAGCAGTTTAGGTGACAATGAGCAGTTCTTC,CASSLGDNEQFF
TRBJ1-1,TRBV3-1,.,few,TGTGCCAGCAGCCAAGGGGGGCTGAGGACTGAAGCTTTCTTT,CASSQGGLRTEAFF
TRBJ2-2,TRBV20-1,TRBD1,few,TGCAGTGCCCAGGGGGCACAGAACACCGGGGAGCTGTTTTTT,CSAQGAQNTGELFF
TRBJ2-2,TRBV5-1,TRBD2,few,TGCGCCAGCAGCCGGAGACTAGCGGTCGACGGGGAGCTGTTTTTT,CASSRRLAVDGELFF
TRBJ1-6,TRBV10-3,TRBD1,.,TGTGCCATCAGAAATCACCGACAGGGGGGATCACCCCTCCACTTT,CAIRNHRQGGSPLHF
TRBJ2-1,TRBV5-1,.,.,TGCGCCAGCAGCGCCCGGGACGGGGGCTACAATGAGCAGTTCTTC,CASSARDGGYNEQFF
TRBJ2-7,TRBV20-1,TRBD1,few,TGCAGTGCTGCCCGCTCCGGGACAGAGCCCTACGAGCAGTACTTC,CSAARSGTEPYEQYF
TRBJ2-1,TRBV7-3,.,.,TGTGCCAGCAGCTTAACGGGGCCAGGGGGGAACAATGAGCAGTTCTTC,CASSLTGPGGNNEQFF
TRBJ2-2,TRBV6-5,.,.,TGTGCCAGCAGTTACTCGAAGCTGGGACACGGGGAGCTGTTTTTT,CASSYSKLGHGELFF
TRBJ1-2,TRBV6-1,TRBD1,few,TGTGCCAGCAGTGAATCCCGGACAGGGGCAAACTATGGCTACACCTTC,CASSESRTGANYGYTF
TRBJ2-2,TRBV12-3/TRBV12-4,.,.,TGTGCCAGCAGTTCCCAGGACTGGGGGAACACCGGGGAGCTGTTTTTT,CASSSQDWGNTGELFF
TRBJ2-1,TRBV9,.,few,TGTGCCAGCAGCCCGAGGGAGGCTGAGCAGTTCTTC,CASSPREAEQFF
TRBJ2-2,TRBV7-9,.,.,TGTGCCAGCAGCGCCGCCGGGACTCTAAAGAACACCGGGGAGCTGTTTTTT,CASSAAGTLKNTGELFF